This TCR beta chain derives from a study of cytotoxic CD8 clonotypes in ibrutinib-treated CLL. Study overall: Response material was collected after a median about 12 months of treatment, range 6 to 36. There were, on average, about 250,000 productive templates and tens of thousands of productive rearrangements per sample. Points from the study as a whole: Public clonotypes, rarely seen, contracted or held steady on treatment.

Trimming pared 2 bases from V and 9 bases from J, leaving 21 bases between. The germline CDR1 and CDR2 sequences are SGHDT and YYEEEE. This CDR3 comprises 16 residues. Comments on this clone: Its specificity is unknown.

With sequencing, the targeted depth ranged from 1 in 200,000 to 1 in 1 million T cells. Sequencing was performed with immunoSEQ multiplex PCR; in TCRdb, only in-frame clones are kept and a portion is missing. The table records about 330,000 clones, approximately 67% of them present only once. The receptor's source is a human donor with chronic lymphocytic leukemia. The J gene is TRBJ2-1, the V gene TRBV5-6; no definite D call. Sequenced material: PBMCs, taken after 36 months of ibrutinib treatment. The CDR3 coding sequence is TGTGCCAGCAGCTTCCTCTACGGACCCAAGGCCCCTGAGCAGTTCTTC. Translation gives CASSFLYGPKAPEQFF.